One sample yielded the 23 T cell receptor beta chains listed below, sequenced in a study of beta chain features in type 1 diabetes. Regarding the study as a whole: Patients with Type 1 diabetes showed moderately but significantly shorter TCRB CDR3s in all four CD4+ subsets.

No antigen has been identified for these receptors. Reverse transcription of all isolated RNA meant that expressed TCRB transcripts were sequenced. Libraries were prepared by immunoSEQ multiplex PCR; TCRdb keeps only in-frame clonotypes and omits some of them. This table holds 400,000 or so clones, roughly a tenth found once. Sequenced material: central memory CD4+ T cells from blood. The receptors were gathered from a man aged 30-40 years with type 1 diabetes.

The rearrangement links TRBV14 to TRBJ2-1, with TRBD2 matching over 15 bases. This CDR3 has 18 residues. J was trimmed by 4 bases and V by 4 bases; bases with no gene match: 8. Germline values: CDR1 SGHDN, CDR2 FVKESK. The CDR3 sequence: CASSPARTSGRAYNEQFF. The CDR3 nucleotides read TGTGCCAGCAGCCCCGCCCGGACTAGCGGGAGGGCGTACAATGAGCAGTTCTTC.

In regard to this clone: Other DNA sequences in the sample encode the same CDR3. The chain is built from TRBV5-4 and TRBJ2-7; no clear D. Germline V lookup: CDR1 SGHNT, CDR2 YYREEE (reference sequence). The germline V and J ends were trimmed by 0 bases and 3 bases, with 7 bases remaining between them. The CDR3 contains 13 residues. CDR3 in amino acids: CASSLVGSYEQYF. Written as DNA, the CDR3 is TGTGCCAGCAGCTTGGTTGGCAGCTACGAGCAGTACTTC.

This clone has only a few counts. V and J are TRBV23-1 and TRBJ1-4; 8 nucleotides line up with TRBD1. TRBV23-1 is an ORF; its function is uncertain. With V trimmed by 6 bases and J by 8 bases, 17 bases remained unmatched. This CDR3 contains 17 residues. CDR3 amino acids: CASSQGIAGTGQEKLFF. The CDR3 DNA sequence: TGCGCCAGCAGCCAAGGGATTGCTGGGACAGGTCAGGAAAAACTGTTTTTT.

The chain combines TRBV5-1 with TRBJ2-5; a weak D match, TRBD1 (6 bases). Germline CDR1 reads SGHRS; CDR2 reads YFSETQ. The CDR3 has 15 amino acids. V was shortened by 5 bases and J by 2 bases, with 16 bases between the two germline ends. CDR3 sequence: CASRGEGVRQETQYF. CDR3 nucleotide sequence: TGCGCCAGCAGGGGCGAGGGGGTGCGTCAAGAGACCCAGTACTTC.

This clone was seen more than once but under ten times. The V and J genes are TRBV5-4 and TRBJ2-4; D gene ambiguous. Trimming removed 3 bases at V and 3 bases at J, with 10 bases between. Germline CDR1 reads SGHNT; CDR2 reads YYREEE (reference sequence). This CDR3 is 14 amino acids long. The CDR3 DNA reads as TGTGCCAGCAGCTCTCACCTGATCAAAAACATTCAGTACTTC. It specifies CASSSHLIKNIQYF.

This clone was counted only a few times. The DNA of the CDR3 is TGTGCCAGCAGCTTCGGATTCGAAGGAGCAGATACGCAGTATTTT. Amino acids: CASSFGFEGADTQYF. The chain carries TRBV7-2 and TRBJ2-3; no clear D gene. V lost 3 bases and J 4 bases, leaving 14 bases between the germline ends. The CDR3 totals 15 residues. From germline, CDR1 is SGHTA and CDR2 FQGNSA.

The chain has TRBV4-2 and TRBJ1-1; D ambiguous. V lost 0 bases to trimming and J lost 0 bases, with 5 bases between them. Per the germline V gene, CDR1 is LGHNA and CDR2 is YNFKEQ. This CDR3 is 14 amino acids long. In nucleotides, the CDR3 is TGTGCCAGCAGCCAAGATCTATTGAACACTGAAGCTTTCTTT. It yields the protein CASSQDLLNTEAFF.

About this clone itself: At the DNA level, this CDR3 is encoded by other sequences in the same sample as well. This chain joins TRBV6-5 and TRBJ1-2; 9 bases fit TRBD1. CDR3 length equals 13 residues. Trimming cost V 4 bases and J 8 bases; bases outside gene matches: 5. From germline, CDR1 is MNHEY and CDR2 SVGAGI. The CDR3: CASSSRDRAGYTF. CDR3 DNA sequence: TGTGCCAGCAGTTCCCGGGACAGGGCCGGCTACACCTTC.

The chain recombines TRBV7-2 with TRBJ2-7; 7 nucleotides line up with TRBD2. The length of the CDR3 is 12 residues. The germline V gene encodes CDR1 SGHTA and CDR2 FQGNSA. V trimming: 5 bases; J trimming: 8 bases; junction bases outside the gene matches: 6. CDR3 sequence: CASSPREGQQYF. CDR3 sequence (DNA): TGTGCCAGCAGCCCCAGGGAGGGCCAGCAGTACTTC.

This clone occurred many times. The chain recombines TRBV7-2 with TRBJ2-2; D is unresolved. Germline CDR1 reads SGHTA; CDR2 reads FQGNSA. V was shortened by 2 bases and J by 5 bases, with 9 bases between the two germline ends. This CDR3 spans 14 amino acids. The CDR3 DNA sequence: TGTGCCAGCAGCTTAAGGGTGGGGACCGGGGAGCTGTTTTTT. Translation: CASSLRVGTGELFF.

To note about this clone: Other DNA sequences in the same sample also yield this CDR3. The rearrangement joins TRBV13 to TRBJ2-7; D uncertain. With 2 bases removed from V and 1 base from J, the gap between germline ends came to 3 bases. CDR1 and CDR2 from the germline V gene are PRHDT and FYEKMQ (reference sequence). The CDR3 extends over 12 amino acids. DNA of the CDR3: TGTGCCAGCAGCTTAAGGTCCTACGAGCAGTACTTC. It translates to CASSLRSYEQYF.

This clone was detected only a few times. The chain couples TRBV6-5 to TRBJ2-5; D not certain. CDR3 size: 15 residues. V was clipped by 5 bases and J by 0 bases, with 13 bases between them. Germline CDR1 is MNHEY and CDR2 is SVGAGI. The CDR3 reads CASSPRLDHQETQYF. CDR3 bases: TGTGCCAGCAGTCCCCGACTGGACCACCAAGAGACCCAGTACTTC.

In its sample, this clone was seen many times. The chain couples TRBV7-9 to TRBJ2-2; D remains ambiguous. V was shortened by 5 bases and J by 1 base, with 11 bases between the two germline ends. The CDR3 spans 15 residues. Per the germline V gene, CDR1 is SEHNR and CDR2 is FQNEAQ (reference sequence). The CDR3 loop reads CASSPPGGNTGELFF. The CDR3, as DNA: TGTGCCAGCAGCCCCCCTGGCGGGAACACCGGGGAGCTGTTTTTT.

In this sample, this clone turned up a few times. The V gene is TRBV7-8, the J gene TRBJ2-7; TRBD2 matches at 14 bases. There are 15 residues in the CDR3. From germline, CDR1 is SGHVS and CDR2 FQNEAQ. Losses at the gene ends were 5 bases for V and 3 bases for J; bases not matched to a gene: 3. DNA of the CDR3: TGTGCCAGCAGCCATGGACTAGCGGGAGGCTACGAGCAGTACTTC. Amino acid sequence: CASSHGLAGGYEQYF.

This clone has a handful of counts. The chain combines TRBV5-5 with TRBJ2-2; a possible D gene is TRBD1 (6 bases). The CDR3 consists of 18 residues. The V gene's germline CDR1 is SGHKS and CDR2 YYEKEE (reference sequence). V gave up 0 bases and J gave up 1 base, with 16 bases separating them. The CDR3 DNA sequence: TGTGCCAGCAGCTTGGGGGCAGGGGATTCCCGGAACACCGGGGAGCTGTTTTTT. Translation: CASSLGAGDSRNTGELFF.

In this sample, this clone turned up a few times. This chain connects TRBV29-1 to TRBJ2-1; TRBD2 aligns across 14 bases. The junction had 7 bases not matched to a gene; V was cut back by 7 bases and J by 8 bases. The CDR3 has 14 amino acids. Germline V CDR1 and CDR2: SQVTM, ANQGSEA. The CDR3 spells CSATGLAGVDEQFF. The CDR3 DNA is TGCAGCGCAACGGGACTAGCGGGAGTTGATGAGCAGTTCTTC.

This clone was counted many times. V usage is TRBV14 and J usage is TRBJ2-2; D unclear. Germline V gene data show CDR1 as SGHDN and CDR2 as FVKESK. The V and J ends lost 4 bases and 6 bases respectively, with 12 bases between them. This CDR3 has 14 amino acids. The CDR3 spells CASSPLSPSGELFF. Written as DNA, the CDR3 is TGTGCCAGCAGCCCGCTGTCACCGTCCGGGGAGCTGTTTTTT.

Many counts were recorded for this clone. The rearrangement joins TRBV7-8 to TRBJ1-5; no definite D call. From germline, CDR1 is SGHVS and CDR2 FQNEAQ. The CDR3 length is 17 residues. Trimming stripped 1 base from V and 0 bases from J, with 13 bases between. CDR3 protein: CASSLGLFGYSNQPQHF. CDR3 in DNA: TGTGCCAGCAGCTTAGGGTTATTCGGTTATAGCAATCAGCCCCAGCATTTT. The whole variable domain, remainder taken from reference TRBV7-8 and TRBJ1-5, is GAGVSQSPRYKVAKRGQDVALRCDPISGHVSLFWYQQALGQGPEFLTYFQNEAQLDKSGLPSDRFFAERPEGSVSTLKIQRTQQEDSAVYLCASSLGLFGYSNQPQHFGDGTRLSIL.

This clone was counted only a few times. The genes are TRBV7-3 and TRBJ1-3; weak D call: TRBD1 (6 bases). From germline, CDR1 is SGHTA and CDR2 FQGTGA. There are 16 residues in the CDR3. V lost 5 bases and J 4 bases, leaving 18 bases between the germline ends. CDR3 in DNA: TGTGCCAGCAGCCCCTACTTACAGGGAAAAGGAAACACCATATATTTT. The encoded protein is CASSPYLQGKGNTIYF.

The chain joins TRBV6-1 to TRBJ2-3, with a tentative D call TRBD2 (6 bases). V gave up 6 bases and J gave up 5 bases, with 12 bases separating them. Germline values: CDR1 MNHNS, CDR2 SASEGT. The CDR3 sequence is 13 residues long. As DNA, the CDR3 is TGTGCCAGCAGCCCCCCGGGGGTAGATACGCAGTATTTT. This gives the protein CASSPPGVDTQYF.

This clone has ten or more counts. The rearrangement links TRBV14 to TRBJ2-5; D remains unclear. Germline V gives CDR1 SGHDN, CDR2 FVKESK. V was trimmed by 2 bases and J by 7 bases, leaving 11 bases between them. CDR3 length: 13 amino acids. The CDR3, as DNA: TGTGCCAGCAGCCAATTGGGGAAATGGACCCAGTACTTC. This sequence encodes CASSQLGKWTQYF.

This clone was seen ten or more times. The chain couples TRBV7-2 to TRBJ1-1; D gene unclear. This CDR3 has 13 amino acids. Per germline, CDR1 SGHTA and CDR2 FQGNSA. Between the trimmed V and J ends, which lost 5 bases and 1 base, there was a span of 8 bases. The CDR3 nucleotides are TGTGCCAGCAGCGCGCTGACGAACACTGAAGCTTTCTTT. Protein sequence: CASSALTNTEAFF.

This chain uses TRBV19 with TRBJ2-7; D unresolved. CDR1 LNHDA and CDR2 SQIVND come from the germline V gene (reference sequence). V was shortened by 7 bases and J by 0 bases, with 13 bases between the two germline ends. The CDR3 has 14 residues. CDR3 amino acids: CASMEYRDSYEQYF. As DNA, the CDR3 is TGTGCCAGTATGGAGTACCGCGACTCCTACGAGCAGTACTTC. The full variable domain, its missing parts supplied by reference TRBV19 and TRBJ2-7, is DGGITQSPKYLFRKEGQNVTLSCEQNLNHDAMYWYRQDPGQGLRLIYYSQIVNDFQKGDIAEGYSVSREKKESFPLTVTSAQKNPTAFYLCASMEYRDSYEQYFGPGTRLTVT.